A selection of T cell receptor beta chains follows, all from one sample in a study of blood T cell repertoires in COVID-19. The assay was immunoSEQ multiplex PCR, and TCRdb's table has in-frame clones only and misses some. This sample has 100,000 to 150,000 clones; 65% to 85% occur once, and the top ten carry about 5%. The sequenced material came from peripheral blood. Every receptor here comes from a woman aged 70-85 years with acute or convalescent COVID-19. Each CDR3 is given with its conserved first and last residue. The D gene is left open where the match is weak. Rows give clone size only sometimes, using once, few, many, or a class for an expanded clone.

j_call clone_size v_call d_call cdr3_length cdr3_aa cdr3_nt
TRBJ2-2 NA TRBV19 TRBD1 14 CASMRDRITGELFF TGTGCCAGTATGAGGGACAGGATCACCGGGGAGCTGTTTTTT
TRBJ1-2 NA TRBV6-1 NA 16 CASSDPRTETNYGYTF TGTGCCAGCAGTGACCCCCGGACAGAGACTAACTATGGCTACACCTTC
TRBJ2-2 NA TRBV7-6 TRBD2 17 CASSLTSGGVNTGELFF TGTGCCAGCAGCTTAACCAGCGGGGGGGTGAACACCGGGGAGCTGTTTTTT
TRBJ2-4 NA TRBV3-1/TRBV3-2 NA 17 CASSQGWGTRAKNIQYF TGTGCCAGCAGCCAAGGGTGGGGGACAAGAGCCAAAAACATTCAGTACTTC
TRBJ1-2 NA TRBV30 TRBD1 14 CAWSLNRGSLGYTF TGTGCCTGGAGCCTTAACAGGGGGAGCTTGGGCTACACCTTC
TRBJ2-5 NA TRBV6-2/TRBV6-3 NA 14 CASSRPGNQETQYF TGTGCCAGCAGCCGACCAGGGAACCAAGAGACCCAGTACTTC
TRBJ2-2 NA TRBV7-2 NA 15 CASSTGLSYTGELFF TGTGCCAGCAGCACAGGGTTGTCGTACACCGGGGAGCTGTTTTTT
TRBJ1-6 NA TRBV28 TRBD1 17 CASTRPGQGASNSPLHF TGTGCCAGCACCCGACCGGGACAGGGGGCGAGTAATTCACCCCTCCACTTT
TRBJ1-3 NA TRBV10-3 TRBD1 13 CAISTGGGNTIYF TGTGCCATCAGTACAGGGGGCGGGAACACCATATATTTT
TRBJ2-2 once TRBV24-1 NA 15 CATSEAGANTGELFF TGTGCCACCAGTGAGGCAGGGGCGAACACCGGGGAGCTGTTTTTT
TRBJ2-5 NA TRBV5-4 TRBD1 15 CASRVGQGRRETQYF TGTGCCAGCAGAGTTGGACAGGGCCGTAGGGAGACCCAGTACTTC
TRBJ2-3 NA TRBV6-5 NA 13 CASRDGFENTQYF TGTGCCAGCAGAGACGGGTTTGAAAATACGCAGTATTTT
TRBJ1-5 NA TRBV7-9 NA 13 CASSLALDQPQHF TGTGCCAGCAGCTTAGCGTTAGATCAGCCCCAGCATTTT
TRBJ1-2 NA TRBV5-4 NA 14 CASSPRAGNYGYTF TGTGCCAGCAGCCCTCGCGCGGGAAACTATGGCTACACCTTC
TRBJ1-1 NA TRBV2 NA 13 CASGSTGNTEAFF TGTGCCAGCGGGTCCACGGGGAACACTGAAGCTTTCTTT
TRBJ1-2 NA TRBV11-1 NA 13 CASSLSWEDGYTF TGTGCCAGCAGCTTATCTTGGGAGGATGGCTACACCTTC
TRBJ1-6 NA TRBV2 TRBD1 14 CASSPGQGTSPLHF TGTGCCAGCAGTCCGGGACAGGGGACTTCACCCCTCCACTTT
TRBJ1-5 NA TRBV6-5 NA 15 CASRPELNRYQPQHF TGTGCCAGCAGGCCCGAGTTAAATCGCTATCAGCCCCAGCATTTT
TRBJ2-7 NA TRBV24-1 TRBD1 17 CATSDSGTDPIYYEQYF TGTGCCACCAGTGATTCTGGGACAGACCCAATTTACTACGAGCAGTACTTC
TRBJ1-2 NA TRBV10-2 TRBD1 18 CASSESLPGQGLNYGYTF TGCGCCAGCAGTGAGTCTTTACCGGGACAGGGGCTAAACTATGGCTACACCTTC
TRBJ1-5 NA TRBV19 NA 15 CANTDRGFGNQPQHF TGTGCCAATACGGACAGAGGGTTCGGCAATCAGCCCCAGCATTTT
TRBJ1-4 NA TRBV3-1/TRBV3-2 NA 13 CASSRQRNEKLFF TGTGCCAGCAGCCGACAGAGGAATGAAAAACTGTTTTTT
TRBJ2-7 NA TRBV5-1 NA 14 CASSIGQGIYEQYF TGCGCCAGCAGCATCGGGCAGGGCATCTACGAGCAGTACTTC
TRBJ1-3 NA TRBV6-1 NA 12 CASVSTWDTIYF TGTGCCAGCGTTTCGACATGGGACACCATATATTTT
TRBJ2-5 NA TRBV20-1 NA 11 CSASGGETQYF TGCAGTGCTAGTGGCGGAGAGACCCAGTACTTC
TRBJ2-3 NA TRBV6-2/TRBV6-3 TRBD2 16 CASSWEGGGRTDTQYF TGTGCCAGCAGTTGGGAAGGCGGGGGGCGCACAGATACGCAGTATTTT
TRBJ2-2 few TRBV29-1 NA 14 CSVRKDSNTGELFF TGCAGCGTCCGTAAGGACTCAAACACCGGGGAGCTGTTTTTT
TRBJ1-1 NA TRBV3-1/TRBV3-2 NA 12 CASFGGGTEAFF TGTGCCAGCTTCGGGGGGGGTACTGAAGCTTTCTTT
TRBJ1-2 once TRBV7-2 TRBD1 15 CASSPLQGAFSGYTF TGTGCCAGCAGCCCTCTACAGGGGGCGTTCTCTGGCTACACCTTC
TRBJ1-5 once TRBV19 NA 14 CASSPQRSNQPQHF TGTGCCAGTAGCCCACAGCGGAGCAATCAGCCCCAGCATTTT
TRBJ1-1 NA TRBV7-9 TRBD1 14 CASSSARGTAEAFF TGTGCCAGCAGCTCAGCCAGGGGGACCGCTGAAGCTTTCTTT
TRBJ2-1 NA TRBV21-1 NA 18 CASSKRGAGRVRLNEQFF TGTGCCAGCAGCAAGCGGGGAGCGGGTCGAGTGCGATTGAATGAGCAGTTCTTC